These 20 T cell receptor beta chains originate from one sample sequenced in a study of spatial heterogeneity in lung cancer. Time point denoted: sample taken at primary tumor resection. No cells were sorted before sequencing. The whole RNA sequenced was extracted from tumor, nontumor lung or frozen PBMC. Via MiXCR, TCRdb re-called the 5' RACE reads, giving one row per CDR3 protein. The sample comprises some 37,000 distinct CDR3 sequences, around 7% of which are singletons, and 25% to 35% rests with the top ten. Sequenced here: PBMCs, sampled at surgery. The source of these receptors is a male donor with early-stage non-small cell lung cancer.

This clonotype showed up many times. The V call is TRBV29-1, the J call TRBJ2-2, with TRBD2 identical over 12 bases. V trimming: 4 bases; J trimming: 6 bases; junction bases outside the gene matches: 9. The germline gives CDR1 SQVTM, CDR2 ANQGSEA. This CDR3 comprises 16 residues. The CDR3 region has the DNA TGCAGCGTTGGAAAGTCTAGCGGGAGGGGCTCCGGGGAGCTGTTTTTT. Encoded protein: CSVGKSSGRGSGELFF.

The chain has TRBV7-9 and TRBJ1-1; the D is unclear. Germline V gene sequence: CDR1 SEHNR, CDR2 FQNEAQ (reference sequence). The V and J ends lost 1 base and 0 bases respectively, with 15 bases between them. CDR3 length: 17 residues. CDR3 amino acids: CASSLGMLSDMNTEAFF. The CDR3 DNA sequence: TGTGCCAGCAGCTTAGGGATGCTCTCTGATATGAACACTGAAGCTTTCTTT.

This clonotype showed up many times. The V and J genes are TRBV21-1 and TRBJ1-5. TRBV21-1 is a known pseudogene. This CDR3 has 16 residues. Here the CDR3 DNA reads TGTGCCAGCAGCAAAGAGGTCTTGCGGGGCAATCAGCCCCAGCATTTT. This translates into CASSKEVLRGNQPQHF.

This clonotype occurred many times. CDR3 nucleotides: TGTGCCAGCAGCCATGGAGAGACCCAGTACTTC. Amino acids: CASSHGETQYF. The chain couples TRBV3-1 to TRBJ2-5; D is uncertain. Trimming removed 3 bases at V and 4 bases at J, with 3 bases between. The CDR3 runs to 11 residues. Germline loops: CDR1 LGHDT, CDR2 YNNKEL (reference sequence).

This clonotype was recorded many times. The genes are TRBV7-9 and TRBJ2-3; 9 positions agree with TRBD1. Losses at the gene ends were 6 bases for V and 3 bases for J; bases not matched to a gene: 7. The CDR3 loop spans 15 amino acids. The V gene's germline CDR1 is SEHNR and CDR2 FQNEAQ (reference sequence). The DNA for the CDR3 is TGTGCCAGCAGTTCGACAGGGGGGCGGACAGATACGCAGTATTTT. Residues: CASSSTGGRTDTQYF.

This clonotype was seen repeatedly, ten times or more. This chain uses TRBV3-1 with TRBJ2-7; a weak D match, TRBD1 (5 bases). The CDR3 contains 13 residues. The germline V and J ends were trimmed by 4 bases and 3 bases, with 10 bases remaining between them. The germline V gene encodes CDR1 LGHDT and CDR2 YNNKEL (reference sequence). CDR3 sequence: CASSRTRDYEQYF. The CDR3 DNA follows: TGTGCCAGCAGCCGGACACGAGACTACGAGCAGTACTTC.

In this sample, this clonotype turned up a few times. This sequence joins TRBV6-6 and TRBJ1-5; D possibly corresponds to TRBD1 (6 bases). Trimming cost V 2 bases and J 4 bases, with 12 bases left between them. CDR1 is MNHNY, CDR2 SVGAGI, per germline (reference sequence). The CDR3 totals 15 residues. The DNA of the CDR3 is TGTGCCAGCAGTTACCCCGGACAGATTAATCAGCCCCAGCATTTT. Its protein product is CASSYPGQINQPQHF.

The table lists this clonotype with many counts. V is TRBV6-5 and J is TRBJ2-7; D ambiguous. CDR1 is MNHEY and CDR2 is SVGAGI in the germline V gene. The CDR3 is made up of 14 amino acids. Between the trimmed V and J ends, which lost 2 bases and 1 base, there was a span of 9 bases. In DNA, the CDR3 is TGTGCCAGCAGTTACGACGCTGCTTCCTACGAGCAGTACTTC. Its protein product is CASSYDAASYEQYF.

There are many counts of this clonotype. The V gene is TRBV20-1, the J gene TRBJ2-3; 8 bases fit TRBD2. Per the germline V gene, CDR1 is DFQATT and CDR2 is SNEGSKA (reference sequence). After removal of 5 bases from V and 2 bases from J, the junction contained 9 bases not matched to a gene. The CDR3 is 15 residues long. CDR3 residues: CSAPLPGGNTDTQYF. CDR3 nucleotides: TGCAGTGCTCCGCTACCGGGAGGGAACACAGATACGCAGTATTTT.

This clonotype is classed as large. The chain employs TRBV6-2 or TRBV6-3 and TRBJ2-1; no firm D call. The germline CDR1 and CDR2 sequences are MNHEY and SVGEGT. The germline V and J ends were trimmed by 2 bases and 0 bases, with 8 bases remaining between them. The CDR3 is 15 residues long. The CDR3 protein is CASSYVHSSYNEQFF. The CDR3, as DNA: TGTGCCAGCAGTTACGTCCATAGCTCCTACAATGAGCAGTTCTTC.

The rearrangement uses TRBV5-4 and TRBJ1-5, with 7 nucleotides matching TRBD1. Germline CDR1 and CDR2: SGHNT and YYREEE (reference sequence). The CDR3 covers 15 residues. Germline trimming cut 4 bases from V and 1 base from J; bases unmatched to any gene: 5. DNA of the CDR3: TGTGCCAGCAGCATAGGGACAGCGAGCAATCAGCCCCAGCATTTT. Its translation: CASSIGTASNQPQHF.

This chain links TRBV6-5 with TRBJ2-7, with no clear D. V was cut by 3 bases and J by 0 bases, with 18 bases left in between. The CDR3 covers 17 residues. Germline assignment: CDR1 MNHEY and CDR2 SVGAGI. The CDR3 sequence is CASSYSGLRRGSYEQYF. DNA of the CDR3: TGTGCCAGCAGTTATTCCGGGTTGCGCCGTGGCTCCTACGAGCAGTACTTC.

This clonotype showed up just a few times. The V call is TRBV6-2 or TRBV6-3, the J call TRBJ1-4; the D gene is possibly TRBD1 (5 bases). Germline V gives CDR1 MNHEY, CDR2 SVGEGT. With 7 bases removed from V and 2 bases from J, the gap between germline ends came to 14 bases. The CDR3 sequence is 15 residues long. CDR3 sequence (DNA): TGTGCCAGCACCCCCGGGGGGACGACTAATGAAAAACTGTTTTTT. This translates into CASTPGGTTNEKLFF.

This clonotype was detected many times. This CDR3 reads CSVPALAGGNEQFF. In nucleotides, the CDR3 is TGCAGCGTTCCAGCCCTAGCGGGAGGGAATGAGCAGTTCTTC. V usage is TRBV29-1 and J usage is TRBJ2-1; TRBD2 aligns across 12 bases. J gave up 7 bases and V 5 bases, and 6 bases lay outside the gene matches. The CDR3 sequence is 14 residues long. CDR1 SQVTM and CDR2 ANQGSEA come from the germline V gene.

This clonotype turned up a few times. The chain couples TRBV7-6 to TRBJ1-6; the D gene is possibly TRBD1 (5 bases). This CDR3 is 20 amino acids long. Trimming stripped 0 bases from V and 5 bases from J, with 23 bases between. Per the germline V gene, CDR1 is SGHVS and CDR2 is FNYEAQ. CDR3 nucleotide sequence: TGTGCCAGCAGCTTAGCGGGGCAGCCGAGGTTGGCAGGAGATAATTCACCCCTCCACTTT. It codes for CASSLAGQPRLAGDNSPLHF.

This clonotype showed up many times. This chain uses TRBV6-5 with TRBJ2-7; 7 positions match TRBD2. This CDR3 spans 14 amino acids. Germline V gives CDR1 MNHEY, CDR2 SVGAGI. V was clipped by 6 bases and J by 3 bases; unmatched bases: 8. The CDR3 DNA follows: TGTGCCAGCAGGGTAGCGGGTGACTACTACGAGCAGTACGTC. This translates into CASRVAGDYYEQYV.

Worth noting for this clonotype: This may come from a read error, since a much larger clone is one base off. The chain employs TRBV19 and TRBJ2-1, with D uncertain. The CDR3 has 13 amino acids. Germline V gene sequence: CDR1 LNHDA, CDR2 SQIVND (reference sequence). The DNA of the CDR3 is TGTGCCAGTAGTATAGGGCAGGCCAATGAGCGGTTCTTC. As protein: CASSIGQANERFF. The whole variable domain, remainder taken from reference TRBV19 and TRBJ2-1, is DGGITQSPKYLFRKEGQNVTLSCEQNLNHDAMYWYRQDPGQGLRLIYYSQIVNDFQKGDIAEGYSVSREKKESFPLTVTSAQKNPTAFYLCASSIGQANERFFGPGTRLTVL.

The rearrangement joins TRBV12-3 or TRBV12-4 to TRBJ1-5, with D perhaps TRBD1 (5 bases). CDR3 length: 13 amino acids. Trimming took off 4 bases at V and 7 bases at J, with 11 bases between the two ends. The CDR3 coding sequence is TGTGCCAGCAGTTCAAGGGGAGGGCAGCCCCAGCATTTT. This encodes CASSSRGGQPQHF.

The chain has TRBV7-3 and TRBJ2-5; D unresolved. Germline V CDR1 and CDR2: SGHTA, FQGTGA. Trimming pared 3 bases from V and 0 bases from J, leaving 5 bases between. The CDR3 has 13 amino acids. CDR3 sequence: CASSFADQETQYF. The DNA for the CDR3 is TGTGCCAGCAGCTTCGCCGACCAAGAGACCCAGTACTTC.

At least ten counts were recorded for this clonotype. The V gene is TRBV7-2, the J gene TRBJ2-3, with 10 bases lining up with TRBD2. The CDR3 extends over 17 amino acids. Germline CDR1 and CDR2: SGHTA and FQGNSA. The trim removed 5 bases at V and 2 bases at J, leaving 10 bases unmatched. The CDR3 reads CASSAQALAGVTDTQYF. The CDR3 bases are TGTGCCAGCAGCGCCCAAGCTCTAGCGGGGGTCACAGATACGCAGTATTTT.